The T cell receptor (beta chain) described here comes from a study of blood T cell repertoires in COVID-19. Looking at the study overall: Researchers got acute and convalescent COVID-19 samples from the United States, Italy and Spain.

In the authors' methods: By means of reference gene primer amplification, nucleated cell counts were estimated. Generated by immunoSEQ multiplex PCR, the TCRdb table keeps only in-frame clones and is missing some. That table supplies the V and J calls and clone size; D and trimming were determined from the DNA. Found here are some 150,000 clones, 60% to 80% of them singletons; the top ten hold roughly 10%. The sample taken for sequencing was peripheral blood. The TCR sequence derives from a woman between 50 and 59 years old with active or convalescent COVID-19.

CDR3 residues: CATSDSRQASSNQPQHF. The CDR3 DNA sequence: TGTGCCACCAGTGATTCCCGACAGGCCTCCAGCAATCAGCCCCAGCATTTT. The V call is TRBV24-1, the J call TRBJ1-5; possibly TRBD1 for D (6 bases). The ends were cut back, 2 bases at V and 1 base at J, with 14 bases in the middle. Germline loops: CDR1 KGHDR, CDR2 SFDVKD. CDR3 length: 17 amino acids.